This paragraph reports one TCR beta chain. Its antigen is currently unknown. These data belong to a study of OX40 agonist ivuxolimab in advanced cancers. Overall study: Every 2 weeks, ivuxolimab was infused into the patients intravenously at between 0.01 and 10 mg/kg.

Findings and caveats of the study: Expanded peripheral T cells had an undetermined antigen specificity. Researchers report that CD8+ T cells had, on average, more expanded clones than CD4+. The study observed clonal expansion of CD4+ and CD8+ blood T cells by week 6 at 0.1 to 3.0 mg/kg.

Profiled with immunoSEQ multiplex PCR; TCRdb holds only in-frame clones, not every one. The sample carries around 25,000 clones, approximately 86% recorded once. V dropped 6 bases and J dropped 2 bases, with 16 bases sitting between them. The CDR3 loop spans 15 amino acids. Germline lookup yields CDR1 SGHNT and CDR2 YYREEE (reference sequence). The receptor was isolated from an adult with an advanced solid tumor such as melanoma, head and neck, liver or kidney cancer. Sequenced here: CD4+ or CD8+ T cells sorted from blood, sampled in a trial of the OX40 agonist ivuxolimab. The rearrangement joins TRBV5-4 to TRBJ2-3, with D perhaps TRBD2 (6 bases). The CDR3 nucleotides are TGTGCCAGCATGGTCATGGGGGGACCCACAGATACGCAGTATTTT. As protein: CASMVMGGPTDTQYF.